A single count supports the clone carrying this T cell receptor (beta chain). Only in-frame clones appear in the TCRdb table, and some are missing; sequencing was by immunoSEQ multiplex PCR. The data contain approximately 94,000 clones, about 91% of them singletons. This sample is part of a study of siplizumab effects on memory and regulatory T cells. Germline CDR1 and CDR2: SGHRS and YFSETQ. The CDR3 loop spans 16 amino acids. Trimming removed 0 bases at V and 3 bases at J, with 16 bases between. Sequencing input: CD4+ T cells sorted from blood. The clonotype was recovered from a human donor in good health. The genes are TRBV5-1 and TRBJ2-7, with D possibly being TRBD1 (5 bases). The CDR3 DNA reads TGCGCCAGCAGCTTGGAAGCTGGGCGGACAAGCTACGAGCAGTACTTC. Its protein product is CASSLEAGRTSYEQYF. Supplemented by reference TRBV5-1 and TRBJ2-7, the full variable domain reads KAGVTQTPRYLIKTRGQQVTLSCSPISGHRSVSWYQQTPGQGLQFLFEYFSETQRNKGNFPGRFSGRQFSNSRSEMNVSTLELGDSALYLCASSLEAGRTSYEQYFGPGTRLTVT.